This T cell receptor beta chain was observed in a study of identical twins. Study results and caveats: Memory repertoires lacked the insertion deficit that abundant cord blood beta clonotypes showed.

Addition of a universal primer site occurred through template switching, and cDNA carried unique molecular identifiers. MiXCR, run by TCRdb on the 5' RACE reads, gives a single entry per CDR3 protein. This table holds 250,000 or so distinct CDR3 sequences, roughly 13% found once. Trimming pared 2 bases from V and 7 bases from J, leaving 12 bases between. Per the germline V gene, CDR1 is MNHEY and CDR2 is SVGEGT. The CDR3 is 14 amino acids. Many counts were recorded for this clonotype. Its antigen is still unknown. The same data also contributed to another study, on yellow fever vaccine responses in identical twins.

The chain uses TRBV6-2 or TRBV6-3 and TRBJ2-1; D possibly corresponds to TRBD2 (6 bases). The receptor was derived from a woman younger than 30 in good health. Material: memory (CD45RO+) T cells sorted from blood. CDR3 region: CASSYLGLDNEQFF. CDR3 in DNA: TGTGCCAGCAGTTACCTGGGACTGGATAATGAGCAGTTCTTC.